This T cell receptor beta chain emerged from a study of T cell responses to AZD1222 COVID-19 vaccine. Study-wide points: Most donors were white British and more were female, and clonal diversity was possibly underestimated. Within unmutated variant regions lay the reported targets of nearly half of spike-specific TCRs. After the peak T cell response, and only then, were repertoires sampled. An increase in Spike-specific TCR breadth and depth was observed after two AZD1222 doses.

On this clone itself: What it recognizes is unknown.

Trimming took 4 bases from V and 4 from J; bases not matched to a gene: 12. The CDR3 covers 17 residues. CDR1 MDHEN and CDR2 SYDVKM come from the germline V gene. Produced via immunoSEQ multiplex PCR; TCRdb's table is partial and in-frame only. This table has about 190,000 clones, 85% to 90% appearing once. The chain is built from TRBV28 and TRBJ2-3; 9 bases fit TRBD1. The starting material was peripheral blood, obtained on day 0 of AZD1222 vaccination. This receptor was obtained from an adult in good health. The CDR3 DNA reads as TGTGCCAGCAGTTACCGGGACAGGGTTCGGCGGGCAGATACGCAGTATTTT. Translating gives CASSYRDRVRRADTQYF.